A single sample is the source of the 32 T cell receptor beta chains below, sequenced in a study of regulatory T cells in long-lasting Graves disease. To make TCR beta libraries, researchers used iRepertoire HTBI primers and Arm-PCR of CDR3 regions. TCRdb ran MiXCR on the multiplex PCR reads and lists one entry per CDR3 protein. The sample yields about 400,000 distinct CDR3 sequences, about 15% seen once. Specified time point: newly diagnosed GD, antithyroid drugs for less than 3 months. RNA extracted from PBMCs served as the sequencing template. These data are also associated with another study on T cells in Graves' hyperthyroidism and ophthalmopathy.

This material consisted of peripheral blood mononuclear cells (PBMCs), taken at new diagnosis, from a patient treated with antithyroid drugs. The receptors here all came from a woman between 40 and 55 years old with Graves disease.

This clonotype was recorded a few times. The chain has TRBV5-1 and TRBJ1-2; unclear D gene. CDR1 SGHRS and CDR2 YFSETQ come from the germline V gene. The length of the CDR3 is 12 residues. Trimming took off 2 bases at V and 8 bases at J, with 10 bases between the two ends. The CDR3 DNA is TGCGCCAGCAGCTTAGAGAGGGTGGGCTACACCTTC. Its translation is CASSLERVGYTF. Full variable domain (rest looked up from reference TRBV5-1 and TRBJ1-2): KAGVTQTPRYLIKTRGQQVTLSCSPISGHRSVSWYQQTPGQGLQFLFEYFSETQRNKGNFPGRFSGRQFSNSRSEMNVSTLELGDSALYLCASSLERVGYTFGSGTRLTVV.

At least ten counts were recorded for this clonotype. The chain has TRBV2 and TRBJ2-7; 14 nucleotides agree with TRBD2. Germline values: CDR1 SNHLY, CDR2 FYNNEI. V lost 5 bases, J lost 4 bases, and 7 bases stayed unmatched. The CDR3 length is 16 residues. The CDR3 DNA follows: TGTGCCAGCAGTAAAGGACTAGCGGGAGGAGAGTACGAGCAGTACTTC. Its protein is CASSKGLAGGEYEQYF.

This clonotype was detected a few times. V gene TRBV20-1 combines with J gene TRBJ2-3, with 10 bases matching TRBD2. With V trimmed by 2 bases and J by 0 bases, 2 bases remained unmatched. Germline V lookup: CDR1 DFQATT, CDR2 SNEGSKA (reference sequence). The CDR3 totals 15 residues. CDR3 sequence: CSARTSGTSTDTQYF. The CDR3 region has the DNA TGCAGTGCTAGAACTAGCGGGACTAGCACAGATACGCAGTATTTT.

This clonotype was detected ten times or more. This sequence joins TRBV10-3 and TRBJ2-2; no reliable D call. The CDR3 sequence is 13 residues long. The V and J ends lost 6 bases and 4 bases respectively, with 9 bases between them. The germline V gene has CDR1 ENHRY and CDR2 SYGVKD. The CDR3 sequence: CAISDHGTGELFF. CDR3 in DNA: TGTGCCATCAGCGACCATGGCACCGGGGAGCTGTTTTTT.

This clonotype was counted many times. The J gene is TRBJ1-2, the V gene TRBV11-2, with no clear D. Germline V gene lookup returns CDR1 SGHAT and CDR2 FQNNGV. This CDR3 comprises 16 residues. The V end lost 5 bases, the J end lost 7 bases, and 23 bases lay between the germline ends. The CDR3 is CASSPIADRGLGGYTF. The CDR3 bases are TGTGCCAGCAGCCCGATAGCGGACCGAGGGTTGGGTGGCTACACCTTC.

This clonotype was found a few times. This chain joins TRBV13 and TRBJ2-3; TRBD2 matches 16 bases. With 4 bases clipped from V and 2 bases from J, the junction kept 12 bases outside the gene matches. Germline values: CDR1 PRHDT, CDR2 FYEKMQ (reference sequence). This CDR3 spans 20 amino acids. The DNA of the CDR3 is TGTGCCAGCAGCTCATTTACCGGGACTAGCGGGAGGGGTGCCACAGATACGCAGTATTTT. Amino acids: CASSSFTGTSGRGATDTQYF.

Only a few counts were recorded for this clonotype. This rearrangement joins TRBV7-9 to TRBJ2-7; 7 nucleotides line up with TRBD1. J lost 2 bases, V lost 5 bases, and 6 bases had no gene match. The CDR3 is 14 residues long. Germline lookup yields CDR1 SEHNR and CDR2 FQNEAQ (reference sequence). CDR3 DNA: TGTGCCAGCAGCCCCCGGGACAGCGCCTACGAGCAGTACTTC. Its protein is CASSPRDSAYEQYF.

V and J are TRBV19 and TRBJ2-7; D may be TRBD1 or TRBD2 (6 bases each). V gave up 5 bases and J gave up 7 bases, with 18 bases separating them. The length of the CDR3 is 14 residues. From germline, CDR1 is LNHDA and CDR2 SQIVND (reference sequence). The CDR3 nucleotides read TGTGCCAGTAGTCCGGGGGCCACCTCTACGGAGCAGTACTTC. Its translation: CASSPGATSTEQYF.

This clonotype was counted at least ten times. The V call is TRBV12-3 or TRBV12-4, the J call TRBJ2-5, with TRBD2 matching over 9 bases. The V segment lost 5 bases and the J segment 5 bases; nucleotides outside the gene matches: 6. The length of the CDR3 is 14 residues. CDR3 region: CASSSGGHWETQYF. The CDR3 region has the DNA TGTGCCAGCAGTAGCGGGGGGCATTGGGAGACCCAGTACTTC.

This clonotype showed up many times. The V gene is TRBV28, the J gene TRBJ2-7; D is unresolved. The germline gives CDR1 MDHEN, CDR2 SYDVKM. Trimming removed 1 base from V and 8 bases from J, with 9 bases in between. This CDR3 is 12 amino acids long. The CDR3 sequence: CASSLSTVQQYF. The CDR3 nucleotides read TGTGCCAGCAGTTTATCTACCGTCCAGCAGTACTTC.

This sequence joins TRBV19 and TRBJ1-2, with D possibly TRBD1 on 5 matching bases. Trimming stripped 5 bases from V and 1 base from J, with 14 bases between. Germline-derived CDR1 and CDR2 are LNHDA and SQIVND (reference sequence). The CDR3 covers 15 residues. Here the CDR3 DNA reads TGTGCCAGTAGTCCCCGTGGGGCTCTTAACTATGGCTACACCTTC. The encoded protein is CASSPRGALNYGYTF.

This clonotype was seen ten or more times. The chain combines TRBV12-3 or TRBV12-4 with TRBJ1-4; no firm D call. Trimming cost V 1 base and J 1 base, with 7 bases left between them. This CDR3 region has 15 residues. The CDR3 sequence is CASSLGGGTNEKLFF. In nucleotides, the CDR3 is TGTGCCAGCAGTTTAGGTGGTGGAACTAATGAAAAACTGTTTTTT.

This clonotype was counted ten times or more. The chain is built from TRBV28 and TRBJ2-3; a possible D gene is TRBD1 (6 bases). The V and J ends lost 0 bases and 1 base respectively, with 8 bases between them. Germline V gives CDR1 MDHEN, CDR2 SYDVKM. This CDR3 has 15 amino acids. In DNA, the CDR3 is TGTGCCAGCAGTTTATGGGACAGACGCACAGATACGCAGTATTTT. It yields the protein CASSLWDRRTDTQYF.

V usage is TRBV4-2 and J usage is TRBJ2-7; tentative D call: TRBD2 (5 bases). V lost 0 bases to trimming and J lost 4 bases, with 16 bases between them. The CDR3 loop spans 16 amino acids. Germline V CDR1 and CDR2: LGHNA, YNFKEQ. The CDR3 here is CASSQEGGPPLYEQYF. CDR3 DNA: TGTGCCAGCAGCCAAGAAGGAGGCCCGCCGCTGTACGAGCAGTACTTC.

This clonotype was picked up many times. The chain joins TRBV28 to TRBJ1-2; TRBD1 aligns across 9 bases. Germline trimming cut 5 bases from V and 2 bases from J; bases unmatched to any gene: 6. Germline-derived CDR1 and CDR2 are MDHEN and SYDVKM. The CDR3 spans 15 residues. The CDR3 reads CASSLTGGVNYGYTF. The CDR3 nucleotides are TGTGCCAGCAGTCTTACAGGGGGCGTGAACTATGGCTACACCTTC.

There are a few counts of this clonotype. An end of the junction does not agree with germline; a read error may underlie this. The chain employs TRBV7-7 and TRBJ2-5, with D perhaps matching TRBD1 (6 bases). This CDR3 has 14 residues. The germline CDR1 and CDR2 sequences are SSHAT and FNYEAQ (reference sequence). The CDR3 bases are TGTGCTAGCAGCTCCTCAGGGGAGCGAGAGACCCAGTACTTC. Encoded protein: CASSSSGERETQYF.

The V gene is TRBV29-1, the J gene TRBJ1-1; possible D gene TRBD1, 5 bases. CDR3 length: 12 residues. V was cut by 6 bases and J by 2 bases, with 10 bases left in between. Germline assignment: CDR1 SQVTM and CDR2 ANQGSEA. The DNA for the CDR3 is TGCAGCGTGGGGGAGGGTAACACTGAAGCTTTCTTT. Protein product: CSVGEGNTEAFF.

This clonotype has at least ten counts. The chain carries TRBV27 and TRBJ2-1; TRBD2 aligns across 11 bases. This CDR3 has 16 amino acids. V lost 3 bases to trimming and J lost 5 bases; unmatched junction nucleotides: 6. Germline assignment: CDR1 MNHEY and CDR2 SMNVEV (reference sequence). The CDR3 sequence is CASSFSGRAGNNEQFF. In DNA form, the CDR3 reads TGTGCCAGCAGTTTTAGCGGGAGGGCCGGAAACAATGAGCAGTTCTTC.

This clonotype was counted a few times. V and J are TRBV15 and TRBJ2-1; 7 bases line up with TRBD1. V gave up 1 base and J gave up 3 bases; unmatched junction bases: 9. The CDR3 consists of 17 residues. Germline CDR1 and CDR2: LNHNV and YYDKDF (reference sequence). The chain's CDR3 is CATSRGEGDRFYNEQFF. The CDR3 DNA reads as TGTGCCACCAGCAGAGGGGAAGGGGACAGATTCTACAATGAGCAGTTCTTC. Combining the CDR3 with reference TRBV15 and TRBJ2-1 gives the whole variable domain DAMVIQNPRYQVTQFGKPVTLSCSQTLNHNVMYWYQQKSSQAPKLLFHYYDKDFNNEADTPDNFQSRRPNTSFCFLDIRSPGLGDTAMYLCATSRGEGDRFYNEQFFGPGTRLTVL.

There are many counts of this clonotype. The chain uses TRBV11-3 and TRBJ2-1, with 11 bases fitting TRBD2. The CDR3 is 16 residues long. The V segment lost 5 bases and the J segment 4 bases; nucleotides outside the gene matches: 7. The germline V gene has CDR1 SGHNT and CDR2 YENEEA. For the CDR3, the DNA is TGTGCCAGCAGCCCCACGGGACTAGCGGCGTACAATGAGCAGTTCTTC. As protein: CASSPTGLAAYNEQFF.

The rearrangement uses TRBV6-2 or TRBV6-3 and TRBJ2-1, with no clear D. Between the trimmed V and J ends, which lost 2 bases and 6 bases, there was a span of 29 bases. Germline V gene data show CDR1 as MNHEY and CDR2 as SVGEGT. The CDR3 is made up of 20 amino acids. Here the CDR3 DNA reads TGTGCCAGCAGTTACCGTGCTATGGCCTCAATTCCTCTTCTGGCCAATGAGCAGTTCTTC. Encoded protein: CASSYRAMASIPLLANEQFF.

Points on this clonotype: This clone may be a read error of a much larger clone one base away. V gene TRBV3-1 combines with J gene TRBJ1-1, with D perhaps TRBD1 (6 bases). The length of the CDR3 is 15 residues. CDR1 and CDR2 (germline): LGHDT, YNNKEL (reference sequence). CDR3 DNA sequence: TGTGCCAGGAGCCAAGATGGGGGGGGCAACACTGAAGCTTTCTTT. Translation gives CARSQDGGGNTEAFF.

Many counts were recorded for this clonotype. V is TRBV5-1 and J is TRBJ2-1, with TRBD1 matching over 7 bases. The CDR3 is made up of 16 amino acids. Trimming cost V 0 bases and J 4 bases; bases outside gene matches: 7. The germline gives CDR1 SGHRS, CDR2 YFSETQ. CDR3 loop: CASSLATGTDYNEQFF. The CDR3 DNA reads TGCGCCAGCAGCTTGGCCACCGGGACAGATTACAATGAGCAGTTCTTC.

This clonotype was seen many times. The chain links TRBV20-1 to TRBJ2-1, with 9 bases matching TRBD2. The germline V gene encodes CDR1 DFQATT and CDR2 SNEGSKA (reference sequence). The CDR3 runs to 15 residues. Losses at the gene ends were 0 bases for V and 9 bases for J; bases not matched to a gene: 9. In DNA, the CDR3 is TGCAGTGCTAGAGATCGGGCGGGAGGGTGGAGTGAGCAGTTCTTC. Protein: CSARDRAGGWSEQFF.

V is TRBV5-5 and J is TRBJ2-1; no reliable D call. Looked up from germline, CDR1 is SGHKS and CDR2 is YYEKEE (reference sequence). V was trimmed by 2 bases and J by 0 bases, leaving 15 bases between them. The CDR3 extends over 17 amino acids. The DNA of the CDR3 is TGTGCCAGCAGCTTCGGCAGTCTACTGAGCTCCTACAATGAGCAGTTCTTC. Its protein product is CASSFGSLLSSYNEQFF.

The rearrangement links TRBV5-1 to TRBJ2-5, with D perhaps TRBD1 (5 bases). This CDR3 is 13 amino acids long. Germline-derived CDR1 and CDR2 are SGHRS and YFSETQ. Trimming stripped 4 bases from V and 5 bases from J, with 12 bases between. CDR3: CASSGARRETQYF. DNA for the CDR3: TGCGCCAGCAGCGGGGCAAGGCGTGAGACCCAGTACTTC.

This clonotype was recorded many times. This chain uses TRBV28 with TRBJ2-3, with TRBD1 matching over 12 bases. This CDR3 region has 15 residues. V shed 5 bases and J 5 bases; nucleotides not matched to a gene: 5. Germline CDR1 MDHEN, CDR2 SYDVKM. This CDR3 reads CASSKGQGAGDTQYF. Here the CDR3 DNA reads TGTGCCAGCAGTAAGGGACAGGGGGCAGGAGATACGCAGTATTTT.

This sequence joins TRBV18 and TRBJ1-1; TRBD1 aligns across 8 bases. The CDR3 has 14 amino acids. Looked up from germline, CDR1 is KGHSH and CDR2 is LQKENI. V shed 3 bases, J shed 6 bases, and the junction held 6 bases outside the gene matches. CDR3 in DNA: TGTGCCAGCTCACCCAGGGACAGGAGTCCTGAAGCTTTCTTT. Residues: CASSPRDRSPEAFF. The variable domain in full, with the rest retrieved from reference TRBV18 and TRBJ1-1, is NAGVMQNPRHLVRRRGQEARLRCSPMKGHSHVYWYRQLPEEGLKFMVYLQKENIIDESGMPKERFSAEFPKEGPSILRIQQVVRGDSAAYFCASSPRDRSPEAFFGQGTRLTVV.

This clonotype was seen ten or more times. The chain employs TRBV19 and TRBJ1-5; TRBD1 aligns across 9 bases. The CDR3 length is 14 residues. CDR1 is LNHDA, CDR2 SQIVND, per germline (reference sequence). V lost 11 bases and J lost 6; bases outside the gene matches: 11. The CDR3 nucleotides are TGTGCCGGGGGGAACAGGGGGCGAAGTCAGCCCCAGCATTTT. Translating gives CAGGNRGRSQPQHF.

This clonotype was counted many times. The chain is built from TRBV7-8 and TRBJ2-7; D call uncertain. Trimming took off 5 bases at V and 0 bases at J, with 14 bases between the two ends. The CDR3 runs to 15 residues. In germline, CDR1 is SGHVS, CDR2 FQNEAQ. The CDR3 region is CASSPQRLSSYEQYF. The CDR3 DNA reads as TGTGCCAGCAGCCCACAACGACTTAGCTCCTACGAGCAGTACTTC. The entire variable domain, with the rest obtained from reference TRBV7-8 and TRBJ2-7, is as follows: GAGVSQSPRYKVAKRGQDVALRCDPISGHVSLFWYQQALGQGPEFLTYFQNEAQLDKSGLPSDRFFAERPEGSVSTLKIQRTQQEDSAVYLCASSPQRLSSYEQYFGPGTRLTVT.

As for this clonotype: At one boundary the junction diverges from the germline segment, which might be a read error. CDR3 DNA: TGTGCCAGCTCCCTAAGATCCTATAATTCATCCCTCCACTTT. It yields the protein CASSLRSYNSSLHF. The chain combines TRBV18 with TRBJ1-6; D is undetermined. The CDR3 is 14 residues long. CDR1 and CDR2 from the germline V gene are KGHSH and LQKENI.

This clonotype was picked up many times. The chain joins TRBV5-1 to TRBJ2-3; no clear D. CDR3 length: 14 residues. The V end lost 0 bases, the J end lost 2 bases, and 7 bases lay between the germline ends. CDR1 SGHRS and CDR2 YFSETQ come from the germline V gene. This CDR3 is CASSLEEDTDTQYF. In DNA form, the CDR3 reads TGCGCCAGCAGCTTGGAAGAGGACACAGATACGCAGTATTTT. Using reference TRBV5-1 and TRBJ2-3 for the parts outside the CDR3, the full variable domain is KAGVTQTPRYLIKTRGQQVTLSCSPISGHRSVSWYQQTPGQGLQFLFEYFSETQRNKGNFPGRFSGRQFSNSRSEMNVSTLELGDSALYLCASSLEEDTDTQYFGPGTRLTVL.